This note documents a single T cell receptor beta chain sequence. TCRdb analysed the 5' RACE reads with MiXCR anew, one entry per CDR3 protein. This table holds hundreds of thousands of distinct CDR3 sequences, 15% to 20% found once. The length of the CDR3 is 14 residues. Trimming shortened V by 4 bases and J by 5 bases, and 12 bases separated the two germline ends. The germline CDR1 and CDR2 sequences are SGHRS and YFSETQ. The data originate from a study of identical twins. These same data were also listed under a study on T cells expressing NK-cell markers.

The chain joins TRBV5-1 to TRBJ2-2; D is unresolved. The sequenced sample was PBMCs. The TCR originated in a woman aged 18 to 35 in good health. Here the CDR3 DNA reads TGCGCCAGCAGCGACCGGACCGGGACCGGGGAGCTGTTTTTT. Protein sequence: CASSDRTGTGELFF.